This T cell receptor (beta chain) was obtained from a study of OX40 agonist ivuxolimab in advanced cancers. Study-wide context: Dose-escalation patients had hepatocellular carcinoma, melanoma, renal cell or head and neck cancer. A history of anti-PD-1, anti-PD-L1 or anti-CTLA-4 therapy was acceptable, and 40% to 45% had some. Findings and caveats of the study: What antigens the expanded peripheral T cells recognized was never established. Doses of 0.1 to 3.0 mg/kg were accompanied by clonal expansion of CD4+ and CD8+ blood T cells by week 6.

Using immunoSEQ multiplex PCR, the repertoire was profiled, and TCRdb retains in-frame clones only, with some absent. The sample records about 54,000 clones, 88% being singletons. J lost 15 bases, V lost 5 bases, and 7 bases had no gene match. This CDR3 has 14 residues. Germline V gives CDR1 MNHEY, CDR2 SMNVEV (reference sequence). Remarks on this clone: The antigen remains unidentified.

This sequence was found in an adult with an advanced solid tumor such as melanoma, head and neck, liver or kidney cancer. The sequences come from CD4+ or CD8+ T cells sorted from blood, collected in a trial of the OX40 agonist ivuxolimab. The J gene is TRBJ2-1, the V gene TRBV27, with 16 bases aligning to TRBD2. CDR3 bases: TGTGCCAGCAGTCCGGGACTAGCGGGAGGGCCAGGGTTCTTC. This sequence encodes CASSPGLAGGPGFF.